What follows describes a single T cell receptor (beta chain). Its specificity is not known. These data belong to a study of shared clonotypes between healthy human individuals. Findings of the study overall: Across subsets, estimated richness was generally greater for naive than for memory populations.

Both subsets, CD45RA+ naive and CD45RA-negative memory, were split from the CD4+ cells. Data came from immunoSEQ multiplex PCR; TCRdb stores just in-frame clones and leaves some out. Of around 2.5 million clones in the sample, 90% to 95% are singletons; the top ten hold roughly 0.39%. CDR1 is SGHTA, CDR2 FQGNSA, per germline. The CDR3 runs to 15 residues. V shed 1 base, J shed 5 bases, and the junction held 7 bases outside the gene matches. The rearrangement uses TRBV7-2 and TRBJ2-7; 8 bases line up with TRBD2. The sequencing input was naive CD4+ T cells from PBMCs. The subset: CD45RA+ positively selected. This TCR was sampled from a man younger than 30 in good health. Some clones in this sample may be carry-over from other donors' samples. This CDR3 reads CASSLGGLAKNEQYF. Here the CDR3 DNA reads TGTGCCAGCAGCTTAGGAGGACTAGCTAAGAACGAGCAGTACTTC.